These 21 T cell receptor beta chains were all obtained from the same sample, sequenced in a study of blood T cell repertoires in COVID-19. Profiled with immunoSEQ multiplex PCR; TCRdb holds only in-frame clones, not every one. The sample includes around 69,000 clones, over 80% seen only once; the top ten take under 2%. Specimen: peripheral blood. These receptors originate from a woman aged 55-70 years with acute or convalescent COVID-19.

This rearrangement joins TRBV2 to TRBJ2-5, with D maybe TRBD2 (5 bases). This CDR3 comprises 15 residues. The germline V and J ends were trimmed by 6 bases and 1 base, with 15 bases remaining between them. The germline CDR1 and CDR2 sequences are SNHLY and FYNNEI. This CDR3 is CASSGIGRVQETQYF. For the CDR3, the DNA is TGTGCCAGCAGCGGAATTGGGCGGGTCCAAGAGACCCAGTACTTC.

The chain is built from TRBV9 and TRBJ1-2; 10 bases align to TRBD1. The CDR3 extends over 16 amino acids. V lost 3 bases, J lost 8 bases, and 13 bases stayed unmatched. Germline V gene data show CDR1 as SGDLS and CDR2 as YYNGEE. CDR3 nucleotide sequence: TGTGCCAGCAGCGGGAGCCCCGACAGGGGGCGGAGAGGCTACACCTTC. Protein: CASSGSPDRGRRGYTF.

J is TRBJ2-3 and V is TRBV11-2; TRBD2 aligns across 7 bases. The CDR3 has 13 amino acids. Germline lookup yields CDR1 SGHAT and CDR2 FQNNGV. With 4 bases clipped from V and 5 bases from J, the junction kept 3 bases outside the gene matches. Here the CDR3 reads CASSWTSGDTQYF. The CDR3 bases are TGTGCCAGCAGCTGGACTAGTGGAGATACGCAGTATTTT.

V usage is TRBV5-4 and J usage is TRBJ2-6; TRBD2 aligns across 12 bases. Unmatched junction bases numbered 5, after V lost 5 bases and J lost 2 bases. The CDR3 runs 17 residues. Germline values: CDR1 SGHNT, CDR2 YYREEE (reference sequence). CDR3: CASSRLAGVTGANVLTF. CDR3 coding DNA: TGTGCCAGCAGTCGACTAGCGGGGGTAACTGGGGCCAACGTCCTGACTTTC.

The V and J genes are TRBV15 and TRBJ2-3; D is undetermined. Deletions cut 0 bases from V and 7 bases from J, with 14 bases between. The CDR3 runs 15 residues. Germline assignment: CDR1 LNHNV and CDR2 YYDKDF (reference sequence). The CDR3, as DNA: TGTGCCACCAGCAGAGATGAGATGGCGGATTATACGCAGTATTTT. Its translation: CATSRDEMADYTQYF.

Only one count was recorded for this clone. The V and J genes are TRBV5-8 and TRBJ1-5; D is perhaps TRBD1 (5 bases). Germline V gives CDR1 SGHTS, CDR2 YDEGEE. The CDR3 extends over 15 amino acids. The V end lost 4 bases, the J end lost 1 base, and 12 bases lay between the germline ends. CDR3 sequence reads: CASSHDSASNQPQHF. The DNA of the CDR3 is TGTGCCAGCAGCCACGACAGCGCAAGCAATCAGCCCCAGCATTTT.

The rearrangement joins TRBV7-6 to TRBJ2-2; 12 bases fit TRBD2. J gave up 5 bases and V 4 bases, and 2 bases lay outside the gene matches. Germline assignment: CDR1 SGHVS and CDR2 FNYEAQ. The CDR3 is 15 residues long. CDR3 region: CASSSTSGGTGELFF. In DNA form, the CDR3 reads TGTGCCAGCAGCTCAACTAGCGGGGGGACCGGGGAGCTGTTTTTT.

This clone occurred a few times. The rearrangement joins TRBV19 to TRBJ2-1, with TRBD1 matching over 9 bases. With 5 bases clipped from V and 6 bases from J, the junction kept 11 bases outside the gene matches. There are 16 residues in the CDR3. Germline CDR1 reads LNHDA; CDR2 reads SQIVND (reference sequence). In DNA, the CDR3 is TGTGCCAGTAGTCGCTGGGGACAGGGACCATCCAATGAGCAGTTCTTC. Its protein product is CASSRWGQGPSNEQFF.

This clone appeared once. V gene TRBV10-3 combines with J gene TRBJ1-1; tentatively, D is TRBD1 (5 bases). This CDR3 spans 14 amino acids. Per germline, CDR1 ENHRY and CDR2 SYGVKD. V dropped 2 bases and J dropped 5 bases, with 12 bases sitting between them. Written as DNA, the CDR3 is TGTGCCATCAGTGAGGGGGCTGCCGTAACTGAAGCTTTCTTT. As protein: CAISEGAAVTEAFF.

The chain recombines TRBV28 with TRBJ1-3, with 9 bases identical to TRBD1. Unmatched junction bases numbered 4, after V lost 6 bases and J lost 4 bases. Looked up from germline, CDR1 is MDHEN and CDR2 is SYDVKM. The CDR3 contains 14 residues. Here the CDR3 reads CASRRDRAGNTIYF. CDR3 in DNA: TGTGCCAGCAGACGGGACAGGGCGGGAAACACCATATATTTT.

The chain combines TRBV7-6 with TRBJ2-1; D possibly corresponds to TRBD1 (6 bases). Germline loops: CDR1 SGHVS, CDR2 FNYEAQ. CDR3 length equals 16 residues. The germline V and J ends were trimmed by 5 bases and 5 bases, with 19 bases remaining between them. The CDR3 reads CASSLRRDTPNNEQFF. In DNA, the CDR3 is TGTGCCAGCAGCCTCAGACGGGACACACCTAACAATGAGCAGTTCTTC.

The J gene is TRBJ2-2, the V gene TRBV2, with TRBD2 as a possible D gene (5 bases). The V end was cut by 7 bases, the J end by 3 bases, with 9 bases between. Germline CDR1 SNHLY, CDR2 FYNNEI. The CDR3 covers 13 residues. CDR3: CASNPGYTGELFF. The CDR3 bases are TGTGCCAGCAACCCGGGGTACACCGGGGAGCTGTTTTTT. The full variable domain, in which reference TRBV2 and TRBJ2-2 provide the parts outside the CDR3, is EPEVTQTPSHQVTQMGQEVILRCVPISNHLYFYWYRQILGQKVEFLVSFYNNEISEKSEIFDDQFSVERPDGSNFTLKIRSTKLEDSAMYFCASNPGYTGELFFGEGSRLTVL.

The chain couples TRBV20-1 to TRBJ2-1, with TRBD2 matching over 9 bases. There are 15 residues in the CDR3. From germline, CDR1 is DFQATT and CDR2 SNEGSKA (reference sequence). Unmatched junction bases numbered 9, after V lost 6 bases and J lost 3 bases. CDR3 protein: CSASSGGGDYNEQFF. CDR3 coding DNA: TGCAGTGCAAGTAGCGGCGGGGGGGACTACAATGAGCAGTTCTTC.

CDR3 sequence: CASSLADPGTGSKQYF. CDR3 nucleotide sequence: TGTGCCAGCAGCTTAGCGGACCCCGGGACAGGGTCCAAGCAGTACTTC. The rearrangement links TRBV11-2 to TRBJ2-7; 9 bases agree with TRBD1. The CDR3 spans 16 residues. Germline values: CDR1 SGHAT, CDR2 FQNNGV. With 1 base clipped from V and 8 bases from J, the junction kept 12 bases outside the gene matches.

The chain recombines TRBV3-1 (or the pseudogene TRBV3-2) with TRBJ2-4; D uncertain. Looked up from germline, CDR1 is LGHDT and CDR2 is YNNKEL (reference sequence). There are 15 residues in the CDR3. The ends were cut back, 1 base at V and 0 bases at J, with 7 bases in the middle. CDR3 nucleotide sequence: TGTGCCAGCAGCCAAGGTCGGGTAGCCAAAAACATTCAGTACTTC. Protein product: CASSQGRVAKNIQYF.

The chain links TRBV7-6 to TRBJ2-2; 9 bases line up with TRBD1. From germline, CDR1 is SGHVS and CDR2 FNYEAQ. The trim removed 5 bases at V and 5 bases at J, leaving 9 bases unmatched. The CDR3 runs 16 residues. CDR3 in amino acids: CASSPQTGGITGELFF. In DNA, the CDR3 is TGTGCCAGCAGCCCACAGACAGGGGGGATTACCGGGGAGCTGTTTTTT.

V is TRBV19 and J is TRBJ1-5; weak D call: TRBD1 (6 bases). CDR1 and CDR2 (germline): LNHDA, SQIVND (reference sequence). The CDR3 sequence is 15 residues long. Trimming removed 1 base from V and 5 bases from J, with 12 bases in between. The CDR3 bases are TGTGCCAGTAGTATAGGTGGGACAACTCATCAGCCCCAGCATTTT. It codes for CASSIGGTTHQPQHF.

This chain uses TRBV7-9 with TRBJ2-3; unclear D gene. Per the germline V gene, CDR1 is SEHNR and CDR2 is FQNEAQ (reference sequence). The CDR3 totals 14 residues. The V end lost 4 bases, the J end lost 0 bases, and 8 bases lay between the germline ends. DNA for the CDR3: TGTGCCAGCAGCTCGACTTTAAGCACAGATACGCAGTATTTT. This gives the protein CASSSTLSTDTQYF.

The CDR3 spells CASSLLGREQGLNTEAFF. The CDR3, as DNA: TGTGCCAGCAGCTTGTTAGGTCGAGAGCAGGGCCTTAACACTGAAGCTTTCTTT. The chain recombines TRBV5-5 with TRBJ1-1; possibly TRBD1 for D (5 bases). V was trimmed by 1 base and J by 2 bases, leaving 21 bases between them. CDR3 length: 18 residues. Germline CDR1 is SGHKS and CDR2 is YYEKEE (reference sequence). The whole variable domain, filled in from reference TRBV5-5 and TRBJ1-1, reads DAGVTQSPTHLIKTRGQQVTLRCSPISGHKSVSWYQQVLGQGPQFIFQYYEKEERGRGNFPDRFSARQFPNYSSELNVNALLLGDSALYLCASSLLGREQGLNTEAFFGQGTRLTVV.

The rearrangement links TRBV12-3 or TRBV12-4 to TRBJ2-7; 7 bases fit TRBD1. The CDR3 is made up of 12 amino acids. Losses at the gene ends were 5 bases for V and 3 bases for J; bases not matched to a gene: 1. The CDR3 sequence: CASSPGGYEQYF. DNA for the CDR3: TGTGCCAGCAGTCCAGGGGGCTACGAGCAGTACTTC.

The chain employs TRBV7-6 and TRBJ2-1; D perhaps matches TRBD1 (6 bases). CDR3 length equals 16 residues. Germline CDR1 and CDR2: SGHVS and FNYEAQ. V lost 5 bases and J 9 bases, leaving 23 bases between the germline ends. In DNA, the CDR3 is TGTGCCAGCAGCAAACAGGGTTTAGGCGGGTTCGGTGAGCAGTTCTTC. Translated, it gives CASSKQGLGGFGEQFF. The full variable domain, with the rest looked up from reference TRBV7-6 and TRBJ2-1, is GAGVSQSPRYKVTKRGQDVALRCDPISGHVSLYWYRQALGQGPEFLTYFNYEAQQDKSGLPNDRFSAERPEGSISTLTIQRTEQRDSAMYRCASSKQGLGGFGEQFFGPGTRLTVL.